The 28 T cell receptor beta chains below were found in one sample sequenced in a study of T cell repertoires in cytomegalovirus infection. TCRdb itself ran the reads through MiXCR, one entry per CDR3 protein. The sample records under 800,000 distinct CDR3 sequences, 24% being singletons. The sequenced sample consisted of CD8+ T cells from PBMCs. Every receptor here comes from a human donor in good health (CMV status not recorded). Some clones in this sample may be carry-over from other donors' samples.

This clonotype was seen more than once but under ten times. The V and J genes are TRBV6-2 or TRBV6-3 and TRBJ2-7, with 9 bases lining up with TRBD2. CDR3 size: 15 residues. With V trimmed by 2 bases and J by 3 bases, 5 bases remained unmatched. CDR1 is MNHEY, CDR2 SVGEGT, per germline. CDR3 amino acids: CASSYALAGIYEQYV. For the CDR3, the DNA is TGTGCCAGCAGTTACGCCCTAGCGGGGATCTACGAGCAGTACGTC.

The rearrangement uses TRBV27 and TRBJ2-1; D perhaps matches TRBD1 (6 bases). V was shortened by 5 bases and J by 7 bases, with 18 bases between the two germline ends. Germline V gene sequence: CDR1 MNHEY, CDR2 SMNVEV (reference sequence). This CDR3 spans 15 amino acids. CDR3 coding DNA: TGTGCCAGCAGTACTACAGGGAAGCGGAGAAATGAGCAGTTCTTC. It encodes CASSTTGKRRNEQFF.

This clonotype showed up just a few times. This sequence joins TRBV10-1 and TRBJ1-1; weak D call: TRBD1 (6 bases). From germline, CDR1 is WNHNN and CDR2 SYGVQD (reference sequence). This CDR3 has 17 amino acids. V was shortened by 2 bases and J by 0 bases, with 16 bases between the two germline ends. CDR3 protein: CASSEETPGTLNTEAFF. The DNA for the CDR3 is TGCGCCAGCAGTGAGGAAACCCCCGGGACACTGAACACTGAAGCTTTCTTT.

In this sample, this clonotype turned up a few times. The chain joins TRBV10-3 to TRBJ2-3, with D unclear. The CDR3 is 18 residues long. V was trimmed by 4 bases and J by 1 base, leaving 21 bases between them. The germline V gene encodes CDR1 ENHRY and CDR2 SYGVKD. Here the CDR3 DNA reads TGTGCCATCAGTGTGCTAGGGTTTTCCTTCAAGGGCACAGATACGCAGTATTTT. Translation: CAISVLGFSFKGTDTQYF.

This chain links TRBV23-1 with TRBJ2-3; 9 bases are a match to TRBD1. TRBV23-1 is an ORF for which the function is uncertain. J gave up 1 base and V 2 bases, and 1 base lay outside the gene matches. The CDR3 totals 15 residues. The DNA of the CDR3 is TGCGCCAGCAGTCAAAGGGACAGGGGCACAGATACGCAGTATTTT. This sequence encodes CASSQRDRGTDTQYF.

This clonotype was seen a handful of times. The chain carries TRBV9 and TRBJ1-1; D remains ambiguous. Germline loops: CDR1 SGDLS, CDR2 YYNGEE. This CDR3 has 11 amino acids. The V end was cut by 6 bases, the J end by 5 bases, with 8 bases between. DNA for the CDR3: TGTGCCAGCAAAGGGAGTACTGAAGCTTTCTTT. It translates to CASKGSTEAFF.

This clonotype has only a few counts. The CDR3 coding sequence is TGTGCCAGCAGCTCAGGGGACTTTGAAGCTTTCTTT. Protein product: CASSSGDFEAFF. The rearrangement uses TRBV7-8 and TRBJ1-1; the D gene is possibly TRBD1 (6 bases). In germline, CDR1 is SGHVS, CDR2 FQNEAQ. V lost 4 bases and J 7 bases, leaving 10 bases between the germline ends. The CDR3 contains 12 residues.

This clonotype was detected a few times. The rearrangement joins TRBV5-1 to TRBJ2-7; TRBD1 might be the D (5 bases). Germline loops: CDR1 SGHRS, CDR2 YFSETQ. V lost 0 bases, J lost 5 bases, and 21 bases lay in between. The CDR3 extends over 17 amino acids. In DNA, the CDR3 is TGCGCCAGCAGCTTGGAGGGGAAGCAGCCGATTCGTCACGAGCAGTACTTC. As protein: CASSLEGKQPIRHEQYF.

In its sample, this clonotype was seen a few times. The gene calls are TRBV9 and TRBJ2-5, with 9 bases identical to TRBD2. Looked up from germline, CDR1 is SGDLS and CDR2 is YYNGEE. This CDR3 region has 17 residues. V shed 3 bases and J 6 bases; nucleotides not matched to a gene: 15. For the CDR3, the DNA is TGTGCCAGCAGCGGTGGGACTAGCCCCGGACAAGGGAAGACCCAGTACTTC. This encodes CASSGGTSPGQGKTQYF.

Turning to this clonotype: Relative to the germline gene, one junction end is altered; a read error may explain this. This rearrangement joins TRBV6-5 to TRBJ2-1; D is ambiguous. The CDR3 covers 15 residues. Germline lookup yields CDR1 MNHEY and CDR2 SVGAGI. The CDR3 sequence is CTSSPGVSSYNEQFF. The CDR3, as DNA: TGTACCAGCAGTCCTGGGGTGAGCTCCTACAATGAGCAGTTCTTC.

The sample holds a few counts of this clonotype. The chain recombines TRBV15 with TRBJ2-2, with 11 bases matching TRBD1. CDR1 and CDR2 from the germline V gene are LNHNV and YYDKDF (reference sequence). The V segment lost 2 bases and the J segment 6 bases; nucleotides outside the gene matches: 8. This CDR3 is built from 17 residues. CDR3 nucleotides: TGTGCCACCAGCAGACGACCGGGACAGGGGGTTCCCGGGGAGCTGTTTTTT. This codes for CATSRRPGQGVPGELFF.

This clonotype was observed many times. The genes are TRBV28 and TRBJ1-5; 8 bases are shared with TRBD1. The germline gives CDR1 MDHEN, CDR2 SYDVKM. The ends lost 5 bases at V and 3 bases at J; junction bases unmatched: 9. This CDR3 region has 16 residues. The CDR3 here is CASSHGQGAVNQPQHF. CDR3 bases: TGTGCCAGCAGTCACGGACAGGGCGCCGTCAATCAGCCCCAGCATTTT.

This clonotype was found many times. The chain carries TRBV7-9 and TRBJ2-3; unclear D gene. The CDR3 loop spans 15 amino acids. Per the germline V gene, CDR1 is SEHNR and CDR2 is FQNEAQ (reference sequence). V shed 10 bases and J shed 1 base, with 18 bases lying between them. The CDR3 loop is CATTLLRRRTDTQYF. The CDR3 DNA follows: TGTGCCACCACCCTTTTACGACGCCGCACAGATACGCAGTATTTT.

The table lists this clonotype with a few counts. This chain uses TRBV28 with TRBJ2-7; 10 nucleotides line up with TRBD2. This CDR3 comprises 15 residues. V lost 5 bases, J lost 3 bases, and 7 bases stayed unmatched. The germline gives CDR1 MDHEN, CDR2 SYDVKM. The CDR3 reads CASSALAGAFYEQYV. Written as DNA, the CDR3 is TGTGCCAGCAGTGCTCTAGCGGGGGCCTTCTACGAGCAGTACGTC.

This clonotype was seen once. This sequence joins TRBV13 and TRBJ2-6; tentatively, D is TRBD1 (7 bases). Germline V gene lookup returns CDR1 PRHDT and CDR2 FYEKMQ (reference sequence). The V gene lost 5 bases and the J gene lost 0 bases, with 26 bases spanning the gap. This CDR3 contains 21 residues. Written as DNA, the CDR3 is TGTGCCAGCAGCATTTCAGGGGGGAGTAGGGCAAGTTACTCTGGGGCCAACGTCCTGACTTTC. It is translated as CASSISGGSRASYSGANVLTF.

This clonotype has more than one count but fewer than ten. CDR3 amino acids: CASRPEGPDTQYF. The DNA of the CDR3 is TGTGCCAGCAGGCCGGAGGGGCCAGATACGCAGTATTTT. The chain recombines TRBV2 with TRBJ2-3, with TRBD2 as a possible D gene (6 bases). The V gene lost 6 bases and the J gene lost 4 bases, with 11 bases spanning the gap. This CDR3 spans 13 amino acids. The germline gives CDR1 SNHLY, CDR2 FYNNEI.

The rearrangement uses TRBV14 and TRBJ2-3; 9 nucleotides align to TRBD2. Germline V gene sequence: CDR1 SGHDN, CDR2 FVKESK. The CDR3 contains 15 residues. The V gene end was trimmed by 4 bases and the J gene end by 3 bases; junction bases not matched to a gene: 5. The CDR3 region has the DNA TGTGCCAGCAGCCCTGCGGGGGGGCCAACAGATACGCAGTATTTT. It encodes CASSPAGGPTDTQYF.

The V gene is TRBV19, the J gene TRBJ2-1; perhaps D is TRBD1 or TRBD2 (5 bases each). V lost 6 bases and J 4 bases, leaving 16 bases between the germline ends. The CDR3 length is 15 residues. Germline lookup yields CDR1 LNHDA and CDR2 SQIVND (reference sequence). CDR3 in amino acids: CASSPGTFRYNEQFF. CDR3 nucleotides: TGTGCCAGTAGCCCCGGGACGTTCAGGTACAATGAGCAGTTCTTC.

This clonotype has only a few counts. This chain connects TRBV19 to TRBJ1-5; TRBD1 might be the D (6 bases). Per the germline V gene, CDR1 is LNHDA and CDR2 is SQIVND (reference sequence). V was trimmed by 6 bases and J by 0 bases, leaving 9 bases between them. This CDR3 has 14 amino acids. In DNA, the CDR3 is TGTGCCAGTAGCGCAGGGGTTAGCAATCAGCCCCAGCATTTT. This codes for CASSAGVSNQPQHF.

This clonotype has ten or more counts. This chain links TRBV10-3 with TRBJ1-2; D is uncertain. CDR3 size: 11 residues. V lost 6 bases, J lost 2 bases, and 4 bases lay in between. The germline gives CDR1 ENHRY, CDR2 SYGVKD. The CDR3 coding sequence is TGTGCCATCAGGATGAACTATGGCTACACCTTC. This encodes CAIRMNYGYTF.

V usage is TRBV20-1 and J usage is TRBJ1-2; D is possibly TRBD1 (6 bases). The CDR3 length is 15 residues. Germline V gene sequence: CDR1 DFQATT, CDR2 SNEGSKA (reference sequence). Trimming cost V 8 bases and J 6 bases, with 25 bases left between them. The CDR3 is CSPDEGDRSLNGYTF. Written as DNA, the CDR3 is TGCAGTCCAGACGAGGGAGACAGGTCATTGAATGGCTACACCTTC.

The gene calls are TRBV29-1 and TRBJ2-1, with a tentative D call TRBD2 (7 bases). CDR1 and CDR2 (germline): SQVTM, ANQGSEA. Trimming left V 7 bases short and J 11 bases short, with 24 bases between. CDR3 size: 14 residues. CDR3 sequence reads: CSALPTGRALKQFF. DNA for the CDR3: TGCAGCGCCCTTCCCACAGGGAGGGCGTTAAAGCAGTTCTTC.

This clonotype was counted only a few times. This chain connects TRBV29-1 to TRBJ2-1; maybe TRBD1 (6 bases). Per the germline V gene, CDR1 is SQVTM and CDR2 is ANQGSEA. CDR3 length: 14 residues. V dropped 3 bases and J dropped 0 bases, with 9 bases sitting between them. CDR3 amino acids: CSVDKGDSYNEQFF. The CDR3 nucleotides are TGCAGCGTTGATAAGGGGGACTCCTACAATGAGCAGTTCTTC.

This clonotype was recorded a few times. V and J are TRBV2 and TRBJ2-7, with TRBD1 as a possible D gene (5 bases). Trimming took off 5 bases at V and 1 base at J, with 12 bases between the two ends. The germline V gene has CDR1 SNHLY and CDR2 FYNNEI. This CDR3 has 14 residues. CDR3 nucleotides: TGTGCCAGCAGTTTAACTCAGGGATCCTACGAGCAGTACTTC. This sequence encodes CASSLTQGSYEQYF.

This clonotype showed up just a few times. DNA for the CDR3: TGCGCCAGCGACCAGGGGGGGACTAGCCTCACTAGCTCCTACAATGAGCAGTTCTTC. Residues: CASDQGGTSLTSSYNEQFF. The chain uses TRBV5-1 and TRBJ2-1, with 9 bases fitting TRBD2. This CDR3 has 19 residues. Trimming took 7 bases from V and 0 from J; bases not matched to a gene: 17. Germline V gives CDR1 SGHRS, CDR2 YFSETQ.

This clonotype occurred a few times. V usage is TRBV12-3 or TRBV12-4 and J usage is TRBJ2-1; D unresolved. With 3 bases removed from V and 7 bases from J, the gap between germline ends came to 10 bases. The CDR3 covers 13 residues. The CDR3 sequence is CASSFVSANEQFF. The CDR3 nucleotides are TGTGCCAGCAGTTTCGTGTCTGCGAATGAGCAGTTCTTC.

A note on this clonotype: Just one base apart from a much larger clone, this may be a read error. This chain's CDR3 is CAREGLAGHDFNEQFF. The CDR3 DNA reads as TGTGCCCGGGAGGGTCTAGCGGGACACGATTTTAATGAGCAGTTCTTC. V gene TRBV7-2 combines with J gene TRBJ2-1; TRBD2 agrees at 9 bases. J lost 7 bases, V lost 11 bases, and 18 bases had no gene match. The CDR3 totals 16 residues. The germline CDR1 and CDR2 sequences are SGHTA and FQGNSA.

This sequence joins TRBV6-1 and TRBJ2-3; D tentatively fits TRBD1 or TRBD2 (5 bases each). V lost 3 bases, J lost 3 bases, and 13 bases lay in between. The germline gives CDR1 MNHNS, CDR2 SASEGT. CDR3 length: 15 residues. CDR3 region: CASSEGVLRTDTQYF. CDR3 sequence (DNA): TGTGCCAGCAGTGAGGGGGTTCTACGAACAGATACGCAGTATTTT.